This T cell receptor beta chain was identified during a study of T cell responses to AZD1222 COVID-19 vaccine. Trimming pared 2 bases from V and 7 bases from J, leaving 11 bases between. The CDR3 is 13 amino acids. In germline, CDR1 is MNHEY, CDR2 SVGAGI. This clone was seen more than once but under ten times. This table comes from immunoSEQ multiplex PCR, and its TCRdb copy is limited to in-frame clones, with some not included. The profile shows more than 95,000 clones, approximately 90% of them singletons. The V and J genes are TRBV6-5 and TRBJ1-1, with D perhaps TRBD1 (6 bases). The source of this sequence is an adult in good health. Sequencing was performed on peripheral blood, taken on day 0 of AZD1222 vaccination. CDR3 loop: CASSYGGASEAFF. The CDR3 nucleotides read TGTGCCAGCAGTTACGGGGGGGCGAGTGAAGCTTTCTTT.